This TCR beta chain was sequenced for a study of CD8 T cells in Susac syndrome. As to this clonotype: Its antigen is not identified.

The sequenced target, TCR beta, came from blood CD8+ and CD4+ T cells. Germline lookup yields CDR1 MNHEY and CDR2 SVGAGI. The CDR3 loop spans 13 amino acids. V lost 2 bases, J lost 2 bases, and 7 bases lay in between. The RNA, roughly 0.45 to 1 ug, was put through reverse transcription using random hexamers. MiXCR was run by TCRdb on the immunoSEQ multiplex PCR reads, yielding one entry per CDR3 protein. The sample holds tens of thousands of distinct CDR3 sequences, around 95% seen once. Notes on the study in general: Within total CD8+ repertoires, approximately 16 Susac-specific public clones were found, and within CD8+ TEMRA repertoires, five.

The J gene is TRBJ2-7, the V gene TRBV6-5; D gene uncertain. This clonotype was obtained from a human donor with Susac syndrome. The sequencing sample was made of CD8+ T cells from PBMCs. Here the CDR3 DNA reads TGTGCCAGCAGTTACAGGCTAACCTACGAGCAGTACTTC. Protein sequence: CASSYRLTYEQYF.